The entry below gives a single TCR beta chain sequence along with its context. The table lists this clonotype with a few counts. No antigen is known for it. Within one base of it there is no much larger clone, and no base qualities were kept. This entry is derived from a study of T-cell memory formation after mild COVID-19 (dated by TCRdb to the early 2020s). Looking at the study overall: TCR sequence clusters from the two donors were found to be largely donor specific. In two donors, T-cell clones that expanded and contracted after mild COVID-19 were followed by sequencing TCRalpha and TCRbeta repertoires longitudinally. The cohort was made up of two young adult volunteers, one female and one male, who were previously healthy.

As encoded in the germline V gene, CDR1 is SGDLS while CDR2 is YYNGEE. The CDR3 numbers 16 residues from cysteine through phenylalanine. The retained sequence is limited to the CDR3, 48 bases, with the frame set at the first base. Between the V and J ends, shortened by 5 bases and 2 bases respectively, the junction contains 19 bases. Sequencing instrument: Illumina NovaSeq 6000. TCRalpha and TCRbeta cDNA libraries were built by 5'RACE with constant-segment primers, adding sample barcodes and unique molecular identifiers. RNA was extracted from every sample with Trizol reagent. Amplification of the libraries took two PCR steps, and the second step added a second sample barcode plus Illumina TruSeq adapters. Libraries were sequenced on an Illumina NovaSeq with 2 x 150 bp paired-end reads. The source study handled its data this way. The reads were demultiplexed and collapsed into UMI-guided consensus sequences using migec v1.2.7. Using mixcr v2.1.11, the UMI consensuses were aligned to TRA and TRB V and J templates and assembled into clonotypes. Clonotypes were classified as expanded or contracted when called significant by both edgeR and NoisET, with noise models trained on biological replicates. For edgeR calls, a false discovery rate-adjusted p below 0.01 and a log2 fold-change threshold of 1 were applied. PCA with hierarchical clustering of max-normalized trajectories of the 1000 most abundant clonotypes was used as exploratory dynamics analysis. Each responding clone was given a CD4 or CD8 phenotype based on the CD4+ and CD8+ repertoires, which had been sequenced separately. Clones were called with MiXCR by TCRdb after fastp trimmed the public reads at Q25, and only in-frame beta chains were retained. Entries that share a CDR3 protein sequence are merged under the most common genes and DNA. The V and J calls and clone size come from TCRdb's table, not from the authors' own analysis. For this sample the table gives 350,000 to 450,000 distinct CDR3 sequences, of which under 15% were detected only once. Clones ranked in the top ten supply less than 25% of the sample.

PBMCs were isolated by Ficoll-Paque density gradient centrifugation. What the work shows at the level of the full study, not this receptor alone: Clones contracting from day 15 to 85 had balanced CD4/CD8 phenotypes, while a second wave expanding from day 15 to 37 was biased towards CD4+. Some responding clones were found in pre-infection memory, which suggests that pre-existing cross-reactive memory T cells took part in the SARS-CoV-2 response. The second-wave clones that peaked on day 37 were not confirmed to be SARS-CoV-2 specific. Contracting CD4+ clones were found mainly in CM and EM memory subsets, while CD8+ clones were enriched in EMRA. Only a couple of mild cases were covered by the study, and larger cohorts that include severe cases with pre-infection samples were considered necessary.

Sequenced material: PBMCs or a T cell subset sorted from them (not recorded which). This receptor was obtained from a man between 18 and 35 years old who had mild COVID-19 (a few samples of this study predate the infection). The sample titles of this study are shuffled in the database, so cell type and time point are left out; the donor was told from shared clones. The chain is made from TRBV9 and TRBJ1-1; the best D guess is TRBD1, with 5 bases matching. The nucleotide sequence reads TGTGCCAGCAGTGGAGGAGACAGAGCTCTAAACACTGAAGCTTTCTTT. The encoded protein is CASSGGDRALNTEAFF.